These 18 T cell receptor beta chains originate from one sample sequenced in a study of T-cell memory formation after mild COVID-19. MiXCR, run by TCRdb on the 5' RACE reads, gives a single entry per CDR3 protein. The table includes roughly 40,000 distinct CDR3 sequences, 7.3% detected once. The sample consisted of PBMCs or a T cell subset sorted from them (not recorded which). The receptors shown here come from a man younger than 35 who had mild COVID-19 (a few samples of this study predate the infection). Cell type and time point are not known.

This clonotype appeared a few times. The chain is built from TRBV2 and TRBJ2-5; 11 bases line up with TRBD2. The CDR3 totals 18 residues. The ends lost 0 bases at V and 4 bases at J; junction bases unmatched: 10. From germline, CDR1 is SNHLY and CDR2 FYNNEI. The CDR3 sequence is CASSEANTLAGAGETQYF. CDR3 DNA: TGTGCCAGCAGTGAAGCAAATACACTAGCGGGGGCGGGAGAGACCCAGTACTTC.

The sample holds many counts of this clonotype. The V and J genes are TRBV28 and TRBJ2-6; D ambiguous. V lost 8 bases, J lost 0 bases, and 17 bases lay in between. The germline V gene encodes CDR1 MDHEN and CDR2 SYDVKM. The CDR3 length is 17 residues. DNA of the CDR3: TGTGCCAGCGATAGTAAGGGTTTCCGCTCTGGGGCCAACGTCCTGACTTTC. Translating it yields CASDSKGFRSGANVLTF.

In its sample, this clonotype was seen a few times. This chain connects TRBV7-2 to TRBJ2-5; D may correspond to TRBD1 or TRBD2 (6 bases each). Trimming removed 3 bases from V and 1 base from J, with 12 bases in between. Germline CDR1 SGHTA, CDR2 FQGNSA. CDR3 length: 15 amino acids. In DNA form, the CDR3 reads TGTGCCAGCAGCTTGAGGGGGGTGGGCCAAGAGACCCAGTACTTC. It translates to CASSLRGVGQETQYF.

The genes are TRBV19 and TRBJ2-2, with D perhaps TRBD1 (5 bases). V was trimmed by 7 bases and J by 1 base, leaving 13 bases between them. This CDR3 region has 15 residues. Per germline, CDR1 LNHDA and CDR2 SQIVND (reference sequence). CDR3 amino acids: CASISGSLNTGELFF. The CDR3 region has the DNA TGTGCCAGTATCTCAGGGTCACTGAACACCGGGGAGCTGTTTTTT. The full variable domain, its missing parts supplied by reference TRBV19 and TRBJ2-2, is DGGITQSPKYLFRKEGQNVTLSCEQNLNHDAMYWYRQDPGQGLRLIYYSQIVNDFQKGDIAEGYSVSREKKESFPLTVTSAQKNPTAFYLCASISGSLNTGELFFGEGSRLTVL.

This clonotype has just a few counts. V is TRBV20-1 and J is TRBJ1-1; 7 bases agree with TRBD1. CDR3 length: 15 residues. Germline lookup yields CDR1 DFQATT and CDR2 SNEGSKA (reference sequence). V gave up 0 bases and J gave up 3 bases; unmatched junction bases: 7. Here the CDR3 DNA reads TGCAGTGCTAGAGATCGGGGCAGGGGGGACACTGAAGCTTTCTTT. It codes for CSARDRGRGDTEAFF.

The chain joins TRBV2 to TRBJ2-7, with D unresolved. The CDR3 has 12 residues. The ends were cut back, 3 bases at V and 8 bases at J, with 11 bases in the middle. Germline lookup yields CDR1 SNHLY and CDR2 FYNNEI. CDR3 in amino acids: CASSEQSFKQYF. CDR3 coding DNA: TGTGCCAGCAGTGAGCAGTCCTTCAAGCAGTACTTC.

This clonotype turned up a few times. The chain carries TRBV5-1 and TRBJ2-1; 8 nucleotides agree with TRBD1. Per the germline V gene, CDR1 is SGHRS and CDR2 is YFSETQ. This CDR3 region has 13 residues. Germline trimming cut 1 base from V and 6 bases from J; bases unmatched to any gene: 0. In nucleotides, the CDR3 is TGCGCCAGCAGCTTGACAGGGGGCAATGAGCAGTTCTTC. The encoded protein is CASSLTGGNEQFF.

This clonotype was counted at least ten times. CDR3 DNA: TGTGCCAGCAGTTCACAGGGGGGGCTGGAGACCCAGTACTTC. Its translation is CASSSQGGLETQYF. The chain carries TRBV12-3 or TRBV12-4 and TRBJ2-5, with D perhaps matching TRBD1 (8 bases). There are 14 residues in the CDR3. V was shortened by 4 bases and J by 5 bases, with 14 bases between the two germline ends.

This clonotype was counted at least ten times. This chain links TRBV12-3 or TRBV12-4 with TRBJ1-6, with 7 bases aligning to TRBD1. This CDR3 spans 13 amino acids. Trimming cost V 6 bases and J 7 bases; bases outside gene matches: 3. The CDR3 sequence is CASSGTANSPLHF. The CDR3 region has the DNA TGTGCCAGCAGCGGGACAGCCAATTCACCCCTCCACTTT.

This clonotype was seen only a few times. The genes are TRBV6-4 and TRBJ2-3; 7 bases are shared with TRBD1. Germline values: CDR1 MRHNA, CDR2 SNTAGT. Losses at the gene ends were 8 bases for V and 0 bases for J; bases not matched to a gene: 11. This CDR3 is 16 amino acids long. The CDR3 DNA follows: TGTGCCAGCGCTATTCAACAGGGGTCCAGCACAGATACGCAGTATTTT. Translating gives CASAIQQGSSTDTQYF.

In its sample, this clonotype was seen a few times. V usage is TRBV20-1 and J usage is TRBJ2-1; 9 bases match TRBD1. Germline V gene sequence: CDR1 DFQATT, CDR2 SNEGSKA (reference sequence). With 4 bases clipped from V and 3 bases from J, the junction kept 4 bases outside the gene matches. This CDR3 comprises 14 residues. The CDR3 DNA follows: TGCAGTGCTAACCGGGACAGGGTCTACAATGAGCAGTTCTTC. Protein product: CSANRDRVYNEQFF.

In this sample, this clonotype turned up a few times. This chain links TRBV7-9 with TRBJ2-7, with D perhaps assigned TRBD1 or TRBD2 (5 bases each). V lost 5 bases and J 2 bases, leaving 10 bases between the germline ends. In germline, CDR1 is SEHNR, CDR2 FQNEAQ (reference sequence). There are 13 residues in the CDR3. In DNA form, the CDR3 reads TGTGCCAGCAGCCCGGGACGGGCCTACGAGCAGTACTTC. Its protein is CASSPGRAYEQYF.

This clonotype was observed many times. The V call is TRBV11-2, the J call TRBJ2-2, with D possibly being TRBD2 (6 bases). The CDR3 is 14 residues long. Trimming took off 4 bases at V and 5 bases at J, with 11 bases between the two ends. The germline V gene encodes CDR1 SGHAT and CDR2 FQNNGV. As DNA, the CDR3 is TGTGCCAGCAGCTCCCTGCGGGGAACCGGGGAGCTGTTTTTT. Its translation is CASSSLRGTGELFF. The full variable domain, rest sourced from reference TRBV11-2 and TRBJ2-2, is EAGVAQSPRYKIIEKRQSVAFWCNPISGHATLYWYQQILGQGPKLLIQFQNNGVVDDSQLPKDRFSAERLKGVDSTLKIQPAKLEDSAVYLCASSSLRGTGELFFGEGSRLTVL.

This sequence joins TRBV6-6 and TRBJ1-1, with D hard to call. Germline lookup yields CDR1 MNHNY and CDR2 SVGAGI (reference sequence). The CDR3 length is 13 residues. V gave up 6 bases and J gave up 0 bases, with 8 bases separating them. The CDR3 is CASSRQVNTEAFF. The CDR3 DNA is TGTGCCAGCAGCCGGCAGGTGAACACTGAAGCTTTCTTT.

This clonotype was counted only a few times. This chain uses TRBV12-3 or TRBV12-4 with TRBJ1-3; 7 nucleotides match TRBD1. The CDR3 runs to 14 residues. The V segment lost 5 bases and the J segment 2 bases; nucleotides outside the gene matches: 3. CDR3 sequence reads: CASSLQGTGNTIYF. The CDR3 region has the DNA TGTGCCAGCAGTCTACAGGGGACTGGAAACACCATATATTTT.

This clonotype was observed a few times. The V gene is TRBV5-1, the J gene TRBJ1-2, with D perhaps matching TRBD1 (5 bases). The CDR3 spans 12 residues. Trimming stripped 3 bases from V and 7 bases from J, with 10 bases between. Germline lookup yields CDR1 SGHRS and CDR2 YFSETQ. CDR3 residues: CASSSGGRGYTF. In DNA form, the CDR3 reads TGCGCCAGCAGCTCGGGGGGACGTGGCTACACCTTC. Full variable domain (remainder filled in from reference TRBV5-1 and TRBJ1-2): KAGVTQTPRYLIKTRGQQVTLSCSPISGHRSVSWYQQTPGQGLQFLFEYFSETQRNKGNFPGRFSGRQFSNSRSEMNVSTLELGDSALYLCASSSGGRGYTFGSGTRLTVV.

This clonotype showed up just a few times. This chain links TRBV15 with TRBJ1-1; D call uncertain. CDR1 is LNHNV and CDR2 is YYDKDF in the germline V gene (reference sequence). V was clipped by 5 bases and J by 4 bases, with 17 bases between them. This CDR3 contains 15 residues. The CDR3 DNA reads TGTGCCACCAGCTGGCTTATCCCGCGGCGCACTGAAGCTTTCTTT. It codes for CATSWLIPRRTEAFF.

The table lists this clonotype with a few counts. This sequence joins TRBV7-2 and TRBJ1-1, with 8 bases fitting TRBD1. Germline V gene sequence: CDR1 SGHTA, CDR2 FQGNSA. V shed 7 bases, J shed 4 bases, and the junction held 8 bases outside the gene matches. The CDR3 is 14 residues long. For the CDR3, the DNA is TGTGCCAGCAACAACAGGGGGTTGGGCACTGAAGCTTTCTTT. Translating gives CASNNRGLGTEAFF.